The rows below give T cell receptor beta chains drawn from one sample of a study of cytomegalovirus exposure and HLA in healthy donors. The assay was immunoSEQ multiplex PCR, and TCRdb's table has in-frame clones only and misses some. The profile covers over 130,000 clones, with 66% appearing a single time and 6.5% taken by the ten largest. Sequencing input: PBMCs. These TCRs come from an older woman in good health and CMV-seronegative. CDR3s include the opening cysteine and the closing phenylalanine or tryptophan. The order of the fields is clone size, V gene, D gene, J gene, CDR3 length, CDR3 protein, CDR3 DNA. D genes are given only for firm matches. Size tells how often a clone was seen (once, few, many) or the class of an expanded clone, and some rows leave it out.

size: few
V: TRBV5-1
D: TRBD2
J: TRBJ2-3
length: 17
CDR3: CASSLELLAGVGDTQYF
DNA: TGCGCCAGCAGCTTGGAGTTGTTAGCGGGGGTTGGGGATACGCAGTATTTT

size: -
V: TRBV6-6
D: -
J: TRBJ2-6
length: 16
CDR3: CASSSAGGTGANVLTF
DNA: TGTGCCAGCAGCTCCGCCGGGGGTACTGGGGCCAACGTCCTGACTTTC

size: -
V: TRBV5-4
D: TRBD2
J: TRBJ2-2
length: 15
CDR3: CASSLTSDGTGELFF
DNA: TGTGCCAGCAGCCTTACTAGCGACGGGACCGGGGAGCTGTTTTTT

size: -
V: TRBV9
D: -
J: TRBJ2-2
length: 13
CDR3: CASSPRGTGELFF
DNA: TGTGCCAGCAGCCCCCGCGGGACCGGGGAGCTGTTTTTT

size: -
V: TRBV11-2
D: -
J: TRBJ1-1
length: 14
CDR3: CASSLRTRGGEAFF
DNA: TGTGCCAGCAGCTTACGGACACGGGGGGGTGAAGCTTTCTTT

size: -
V: TRBV18
D: TRBD2
J: TRBJ2-7
length: 17
CDR3: CASSPDKVLAGRYEQYF
DNA: TGTGCCAGCTCACCGGACAAGGTTCTAGCGGGGAGGTACGAGCAGTACTTC

size: few
V: TRBV28
D: -
J: TRBJ1-5
length: 16
CDR3: CASSLMAGAPNQPQHF
DNA: TGTGCCAGCAGTTTGATGGCAGGGGCCCCCAATCAGCCCCAGCATTTT

size: few
V: TRBV27
D: -
J: TRBJ2-7
length: 14
CDR3: CASSQTRVAYEQYF
DNA: TGTGCCAGCAGTCAGACCAGGGTTGCCTACGAGCAGTACTTC

size: once
V: TRBV5-4
D: -
J: TRBJ1-2
length: 12
CDR3: CASSFPSYGYTF
DNA: TGTGCCAGCAGCTTTCCTAGCTATGGCTACACCTTC

size: -
V: TRBV11-2
D: -
J: TRBJ2-7
length: 14
CDR3: CASSLGVGSYEQYF
DNA: TGTGCCAGCAGCTTAGGCGTTGGCTCCTACGAGCAGTACTTC

size: -
V: TRBV6-5
D: -
J: TRBJ1-6
length: 14
CDR3: CASSPEGGLTPLHF
DNA: TGTGCCAGCAGCCCCGAGGGAGGGTTGACACCCCTCCACTTT

size: few
V: TRBV6-6
D: TRBD2
J: TRBJ2-1
length: 15
CDR3: CASSLASGRGNEQFF
DNA: TGTGCCAGCAGTTTGGCTAGCGGGAGAGGTAATGAGCAGTTCTTC

size: -
V: TRBV4-1
D: TRBD2
J: TRBJ2-5
length: 12
CDR3: CASGLVGETQYF
DNA: TGCGCCAGCGGACTAGTGGGAGAGACCCAGTACTTC

size: -
V: TRBV10-3
D: TRBD1
J: TRBJ1-2
length: 11
CDR3: CASGQGTGYTF
DNA: TGTGCCAGCGGACAGGGGACAGGCTACACCTTC

size: few
V: TRBV6-6
D: TRBD2
J: TRBJ2-3
length: 15
CDR3: CASTQGGGATDTQYF
DNA: TGTGCCAGCACCCAAGGCGGGGGGGCCACAGATACGCAGTATTTT

size: -
V: TRBV28
D: TRBD2
J: TRBJ2-7
length: 16
CDR3: CASSTVRASGSYEQYF
DNA: TGTGCCAGCAGCACCGTTCGAGCTAGCGGGAGTTACGAGCAGTACTTC

size: many
V: TRBV19
D: TRBD1
J: TRBJ1-5
length: 15
CDR3: CASSMLEGQVQPQHF
DNA: TGTGCCAGTAGCATGTTGGAGGGACAGGTCCAGCCCCAGCATTTT

size: -
V: TRBV7-9
D: -
J: TRBJ2-7
length: 12
CDR3: CSSSDMSYEQYF
DNA: TGTTCCAGCAGCGACATGAGCTACGAGCAGTACTTC

size: -
V: TRBV6-5
D: TRBD1
J: TRBJ2-7
length: 13
CDR3: CASSRTGPYEQYF
DNA: TGTGCCAGCAGTCGGACAGGCCCCTACGAGCAGTACTTC

size: -
V: TRBV5-1
D: -
J: TRBJ2-4
length: 14
CDR3: CASSLSPPGLQWFF
DNA: TGCGCCAGCAGCTTAAGCCCCCCAGGGCTTCAATGGTTCTTC

size: few
V: TRBV6-5
D: -
J: TRBJ2-7
length: 15
CDR3: CASSYSGGRGGEQYF
DNA: TGTGCCAGCAGTTACTCCGGGGGGCGGGGCGGCGAGCAGTACTTC

size: -
V: TRBV5-6
D: -
J: TRBJ2-1
length: 13
CDR3: CASSLGQHNEQFF
DNA: TGTGCCAGCAGCTTGGGACAGCACAATGAGCAGTTCTTC

size: -
V: TRBV6-1
D: TRBD1
J: TRBJ1-5
length: 14
CDR3: CASRGQGRNQPQHF
DNA: TGTGCCAGCAGGGGACAGGGTCGCAATCAGCCCCAGCATTTT

size: few
V: TRBV5-4
D: TRBD1
J: TRBJ1-2
length: 14
CDR3: CASSPDRGRYGYTF
DNA: TGTGCCAGCAGCCCGGACAGGGGGAGATATGGCTACACCTTC

size: -
V: TRBV19
D: -
J: TRBJ2-3
length: 13
CDR3: CASGVAGTDTQYF
DNA: TGTGCCAGTGGGGTAGCAGGGACAGATACGCAGTATTTT

size: few
V: TRBV19
D: -
J: TRBJ1-3
length: 14
CDR3: CASSPRQEGNTIYF
DNA: TGTGCCAGTAGTCCCCGACAGGAGGGAAACACCATATATTTT

size: -
V: TRBV7-8
D: TRBD2
J: TRBJ2-3
length: 18
CDR3: CASSTLVRLAGVADTQYF
DNA: TGTGCCAGCAGCACCCTTGTCAGACTAGCGGGAGTTGCAGATACGCAGTATTTT

size: -
V: TRBV6-5
D: -
J: TRBJ1-2
length: 12
CDR3: CASSVTAYGYTF
DNA: TGTGCCAGCAGTGTAACAGCCTATGGCTACACCTTC